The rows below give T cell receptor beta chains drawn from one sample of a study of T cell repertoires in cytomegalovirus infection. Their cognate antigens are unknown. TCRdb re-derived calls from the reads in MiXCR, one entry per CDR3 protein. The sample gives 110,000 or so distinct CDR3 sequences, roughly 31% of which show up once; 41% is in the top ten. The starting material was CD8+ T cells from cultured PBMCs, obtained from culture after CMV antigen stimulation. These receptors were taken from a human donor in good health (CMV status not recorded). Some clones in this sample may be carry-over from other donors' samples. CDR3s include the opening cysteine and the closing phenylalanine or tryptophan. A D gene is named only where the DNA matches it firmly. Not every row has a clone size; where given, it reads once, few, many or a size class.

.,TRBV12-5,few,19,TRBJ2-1,CASGFSYQKDSETYNEQFF,TGTGCTAGTGGTTTCTCATATCAGAAGGACAGCGAAACCTACAATGAGCAGTTCTTC
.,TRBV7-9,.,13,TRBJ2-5,CASSRGQKETQYF,TGTGCCAGCAGCCGCGGACAGAAAGAGACCCAGTACTTC
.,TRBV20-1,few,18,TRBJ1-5,CSARGPAREELINQPQHF,TGCAGTGCTAGAGGTCCCGCCAGGGAAGAACTTATCAATCAGCCCCAGCATTTT
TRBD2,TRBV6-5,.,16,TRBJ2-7,CASSSGTSGGSYEQYF,TGTGCCAGCAGTTCCGGGACTAGCGGGGGGAGCTACGAGCAGTACTTC
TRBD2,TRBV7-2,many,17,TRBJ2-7,CASSDPQRTSVTYEQYF,TGTGCCAGCAGCGATCCCCAGAGGACTAGCGTAACCTACGAGCAGTACTTC
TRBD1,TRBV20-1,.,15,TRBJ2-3,CSAGTGSTSTDTQYF,TGCAGTGCTGGGACAGGGAGTACCAGCACAGATACGCAGTATTTT
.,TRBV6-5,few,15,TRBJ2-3,CASSYSPEGVNTQYF,TGTGCCAGCAGTTACTCCCCCGAGGGCGTAAATACGCAGTATTTT
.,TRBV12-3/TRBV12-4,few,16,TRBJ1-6,CASSFVRLDLNSPLHF,TGTGCCAGCAGTTTTGTCCGATTGGACCTTAATTCACCCCTCCACTTT
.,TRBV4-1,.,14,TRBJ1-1,CASSQGSDDTEAFF,TGCGCCAGCAGCCAAGGGTCTGACGACACTGAAGCTTTCTTT
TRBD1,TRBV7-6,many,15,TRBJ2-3,CASSYGQGPTDTQYF,TGTGCCAGCAGCTACGGACAGGGTCCCACAGATACGCAGTATTTT
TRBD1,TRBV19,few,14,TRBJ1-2,CASTYRDRYYGYTF,TGTGCCAGTACTTACCGGGACAGATACTATGGCTACACCTTC
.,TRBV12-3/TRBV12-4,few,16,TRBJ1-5,CASSFSHSYSNQPQHF,TGTGCCAGCAGTTTCTCTCACAGCTATAGCAATCAGCCCCAGCATTTT
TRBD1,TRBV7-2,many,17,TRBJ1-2,CASSLDPRTGGRNGYTF,TGTGCCAGCAGCTTAGACCCAAGGACAGGGGGTCGTAATGGCTACACCTTC
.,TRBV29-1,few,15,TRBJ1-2,CSVEDREGANYGYTF,TGCAGCGTTGAAGATCGCGAGGGAGCTAACTATGGCTACACCTTC
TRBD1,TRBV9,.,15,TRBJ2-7,CASSTGQGLSYEQYF,TGTGCCAGCAGCACGGGACAGGGATTGTCCTACGAGCAGTACTTC
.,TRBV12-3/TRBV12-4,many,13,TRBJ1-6,CASSSMRDSPLHF,TGTGCCAGCAGTTCCATGCGGGATTCACCCCTCCACTTT
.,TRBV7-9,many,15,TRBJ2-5,CASSPLGGDQETQYF,TGTGCCAGCAGCCCGCTTGGGGGAGACCAAGAGACCCAGTACTTC
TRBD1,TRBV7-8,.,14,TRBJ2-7,CASSGRGQGFQQYF,TGTGCCAGCAGTGGCCGCGGACAGGGGTTCCAGCAGTACTTC
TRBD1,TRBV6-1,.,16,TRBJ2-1,CASSQAPGQGADEQFF,TGTGCCAGCAGTCAAGCGCCGGGACAGGGGGCCGATGAGCAGTTCTTC
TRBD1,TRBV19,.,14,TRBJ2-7,CASQSGTGAFMQYF,TGTGCCAGCCAGTCCGGGACAGGAGCCTTTATGCAGTACTTC
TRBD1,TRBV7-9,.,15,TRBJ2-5,CASSGRGQSEGTQYF,TGTGCCAGCAGCGGTAGGGGGCAGTCCGAAGGGACCCAGTACTTC
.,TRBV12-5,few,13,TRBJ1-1,CASGPSGNTEAFF,TGTGCTAGTGGTCCCTCAGGGAACACTGAAGCTTTCTTT
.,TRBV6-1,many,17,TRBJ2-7,CASSERGGDRRTYEQYF,TGTGCCAGCAGTGAAAGGGGGGGGGACCGAAGGACCTACGAGCAGTACTTC
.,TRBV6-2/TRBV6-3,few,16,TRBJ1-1,CASSYDPGAVDTEAFF,TGTGCCAGCAGTTACGATCCGGGGGCGGTGGACACTGAAGCTTTCTTT
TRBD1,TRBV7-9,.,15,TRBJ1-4,CASSPTGTALEKLFF,TGTGCCAGCAGCCCGACCGGGACAGCCCTTGAAAAACTGTTTTTT
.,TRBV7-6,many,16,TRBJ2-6,CASSLARYPGANVLTF,TGTGCCAGCAGCTTAGCCCGTTATCCGGGAGCCAACGTCCTGACTTTC
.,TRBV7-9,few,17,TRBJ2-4,CASSLVSLRGAKNIQYF,TGTGCCAGCAGCTTAGTCTCACTAAGAGGGGCCAAAAACATTCAGTACTTC
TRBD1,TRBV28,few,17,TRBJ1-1,CASRTGATGLGGTEAFF,TGTGCCAGCAGGACAGGGGCTACGGGGTTAGGTGGGACTGAAGCTTTCTTT
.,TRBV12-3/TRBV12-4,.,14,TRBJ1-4,CASRTGVEPEKLFF,TGTGCCAGCAGAACTGGGGTAGAGCCTGAAAAACTGTTTTTT
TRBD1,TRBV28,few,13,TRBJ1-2,CASSFRQGIGYTF,TGTGCCAGCAGTTTTAGACAGGGCATCGGCTACACCTTC
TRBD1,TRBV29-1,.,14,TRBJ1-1,CSVVGWDRNTEAFF,TGCAGCGTTGTAGGTTGGGACAGGAACACTGAAGCTTTCTTT
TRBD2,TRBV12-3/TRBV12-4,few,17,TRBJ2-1,CASSLFGSGGRGNEQFF,TGTGCCAGCAGTTTATTCGGTAGCGGGGGTCGGGGAAATGAGCAGTTCTTC
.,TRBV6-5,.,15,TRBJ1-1,CASSYSRAGDTEAFF,TGTGCCAGCAGTTACTCGCGGGCTGGGGACACTGAAGCTTTCTTT
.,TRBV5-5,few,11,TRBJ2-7,CASSQAYEQYF,TGTGCCAGCAGCCAAGCCTACGAGCAGTACTTC
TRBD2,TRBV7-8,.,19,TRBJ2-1,CASSFHSPATGGPYNEQFF,TGTGCCAGCAGCTTTCACTCGCCAGCGACGGGGGGGCCCTACAATGAGCAGTTCTTC
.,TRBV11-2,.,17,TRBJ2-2,CASSRGGWGRNTGELFF,TGTGCCAGCAGCCGAGGCGGATGGGGGCGCAACACCGGGGAGCTGTTTTTT
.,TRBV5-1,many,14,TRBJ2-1,CASSLISVWGEQFF,TGCGCCAGCAGCTTGATTAGTGTTTGGGGGGAGCAGTTCTTC
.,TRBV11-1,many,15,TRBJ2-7,CASTDQGGLVYEQYF,TGTGCCAGCACCGACCAGGGGGGACTAGTCTACGAGCAGTACTTC
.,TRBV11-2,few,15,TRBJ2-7,CASSSALTSDYEQYF,TGTGCCAGCAGCTCCGCACTAACTTCAGATTACGAGCAGTACTTC
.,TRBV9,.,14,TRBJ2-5,CASSVGQGEETQYF,TGTGCCAGCAGCGTAGGCCAGGGTGAAGAGACCCAGTACTTC
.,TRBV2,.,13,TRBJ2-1,CAINRDNYNEQFF,TGTGCCATCAACCGGGACAACTACAATGAGCAGTTCTTC
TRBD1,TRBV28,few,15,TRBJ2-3,CASFRTGVITDTQYF,TGTGCCAGTTTCCGGACAGGGGTCATCACAGATACGCAGTATTTT
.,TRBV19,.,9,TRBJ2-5,CASTGRRYF,TGTGCCAGTACGGGACGTAGATACTTC
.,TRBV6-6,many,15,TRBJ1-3,CASSYRHEEGNTIYF,TGTGCCAGCAGTTACCGCCACGAGGAAGGAAACACCATATATTTT
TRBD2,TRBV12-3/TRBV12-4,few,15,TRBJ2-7,CASSFTSGGAYEQYF,TGTGCCAGCAGTTTCACTAGCGGGGGAGCCTACGAGCAGTACTTC
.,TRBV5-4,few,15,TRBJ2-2,CASSPGTMNTGELFF,TGTGCCAGCAGCCCCGGGACGATGAACACCGGGGAGCTGTTTTTT